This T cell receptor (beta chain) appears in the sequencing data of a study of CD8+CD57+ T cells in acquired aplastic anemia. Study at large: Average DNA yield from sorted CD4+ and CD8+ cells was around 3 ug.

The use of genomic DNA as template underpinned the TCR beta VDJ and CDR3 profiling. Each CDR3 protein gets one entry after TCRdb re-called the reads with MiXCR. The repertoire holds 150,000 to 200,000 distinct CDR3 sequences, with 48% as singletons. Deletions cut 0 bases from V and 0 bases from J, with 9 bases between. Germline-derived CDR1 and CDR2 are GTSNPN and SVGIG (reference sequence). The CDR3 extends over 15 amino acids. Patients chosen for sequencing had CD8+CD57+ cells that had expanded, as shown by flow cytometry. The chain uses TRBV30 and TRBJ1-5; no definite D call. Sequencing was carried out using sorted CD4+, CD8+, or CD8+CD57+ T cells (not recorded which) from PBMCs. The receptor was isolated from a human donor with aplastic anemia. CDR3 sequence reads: CAWSVQSGSNQPQHF. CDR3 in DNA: TGTGCCTGGAGTGTACAAAGCGGTAGCAATCAGCCCCAGCATTTT.